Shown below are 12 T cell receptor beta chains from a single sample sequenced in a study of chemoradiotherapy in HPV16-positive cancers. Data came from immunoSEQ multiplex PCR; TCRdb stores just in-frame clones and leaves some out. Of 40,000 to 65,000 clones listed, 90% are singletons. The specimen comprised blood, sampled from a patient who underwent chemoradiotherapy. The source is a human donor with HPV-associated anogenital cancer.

The CDR3 protein is CASSPPSGFDEQFF. The CDR3 nucleotides read TGTGCCAGCTCACCACCGAGTGGGTTTGATGAGCAGTTCTTC. J is TRBJ2-1 and V is TRBV18; D gene ambiguous. V shed 0 bases and J shed 8 bases, with 11 bases lying between them. The CDR3 spans 14 residues. Germline lookup yields CDR1 KGHSH and CDR2 LQKENI.

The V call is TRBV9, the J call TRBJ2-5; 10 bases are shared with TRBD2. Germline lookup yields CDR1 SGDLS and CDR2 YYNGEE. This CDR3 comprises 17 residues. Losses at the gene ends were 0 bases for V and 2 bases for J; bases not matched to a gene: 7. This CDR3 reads CASSVAASGRGQETQYF. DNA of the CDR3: TGTGCCAGCAGCGTAGCGGCTAGCGGGAGAGGACAAGAGACCCAGTACTTC.

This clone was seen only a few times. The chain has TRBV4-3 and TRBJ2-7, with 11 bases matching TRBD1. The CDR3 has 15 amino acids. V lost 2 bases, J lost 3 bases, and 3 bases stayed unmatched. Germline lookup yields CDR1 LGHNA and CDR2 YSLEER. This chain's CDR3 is CASSQRTGGLYEQYF. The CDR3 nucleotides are TGCGCCAGCAGCCAAAGGACAGGGGGCCTCTACGAGCAGTACTTC.

CDR3 nucleotide sequence: TGTGCCTGGAGTCCCGGGGCACAACTGTTTTTT. Its translation is CAWSPGAQLFF. The chain links TRBV30 to TRBJ1-4, with a possible D match to TRBD1 (5 bases). Trimming stripped 2 bases from V and 12 bases from J, with 10 bases between. The germline CDR1 and CDR2 sequences are GTSNPN and SVGIG (reference sequence). This CDR3 contains 11 residues.

CDR3 in DNA: TGTGCCAGCTCACCCAGGGACCTTTCCTACGAGCAGTACTTC. The encoded protein is CASSPRDLSYEQYF. The chain employs TRBV18 and TRBJ2-7; either TRBD1 or TRBD2 may supply D (5 bases each). V was cut by 3 bases and J by 1 base, with 10 bases left in between. The germline gives CDR1 KGHSH, CDR2 LQKENI. This CDR3 has 14 amino acids. Complete variable domain (other parts from reference TRBV18 and TRBJ2-7): NAGVMQNPRHLVRRRGQEARLRCSPMKGHSHVYWYRQLPEEGLKFMVYLQKENIIDESGMPKERFSAEFPKEGPSILRIQQVVRGDSAAYFCASSPRDLSYEQYFGPGTRLTVT.

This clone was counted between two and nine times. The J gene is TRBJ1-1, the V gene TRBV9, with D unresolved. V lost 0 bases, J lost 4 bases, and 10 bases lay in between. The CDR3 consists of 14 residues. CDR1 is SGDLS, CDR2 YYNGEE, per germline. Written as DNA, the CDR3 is TGTGCCAGCAGCGTAGGGCAGAGAGGCACTGAAGCTTTCTTT. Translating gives CASSVGQRGTEAFF.

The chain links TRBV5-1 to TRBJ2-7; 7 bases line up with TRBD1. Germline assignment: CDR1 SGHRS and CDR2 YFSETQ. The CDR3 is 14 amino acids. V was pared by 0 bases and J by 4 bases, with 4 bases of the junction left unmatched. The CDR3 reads CASSLVGGRYEQYF. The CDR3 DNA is TGCGCCAGCAGCTTGGTAGGGGGCAGGTACGAGCAGTACTTC.

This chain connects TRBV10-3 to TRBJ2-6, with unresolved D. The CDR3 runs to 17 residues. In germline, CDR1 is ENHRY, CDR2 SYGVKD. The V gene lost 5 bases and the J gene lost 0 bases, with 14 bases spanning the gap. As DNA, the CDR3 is TGTGCCATCAGTAGAAGGAATCTCAGCTCTGGGGCCAACGTCCTGACTTTC. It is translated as CAISRRNLSSGANVLTF.

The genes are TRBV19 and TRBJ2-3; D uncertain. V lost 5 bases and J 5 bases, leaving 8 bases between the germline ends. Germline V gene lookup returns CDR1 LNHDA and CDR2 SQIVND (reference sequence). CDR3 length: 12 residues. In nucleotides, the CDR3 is TGTGCCAGTAGTCTCCCTGGAGATACGCAGTATTTT. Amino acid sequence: CASSLPGDTQYF.

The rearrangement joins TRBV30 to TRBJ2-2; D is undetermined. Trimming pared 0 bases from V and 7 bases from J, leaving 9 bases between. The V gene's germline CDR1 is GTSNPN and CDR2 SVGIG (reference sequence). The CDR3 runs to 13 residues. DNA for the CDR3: TGTGCCTGGAGTGTAGGTCGGAGCGGGGAGCTGTTTTTT. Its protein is CAWSVGRSGELFF.

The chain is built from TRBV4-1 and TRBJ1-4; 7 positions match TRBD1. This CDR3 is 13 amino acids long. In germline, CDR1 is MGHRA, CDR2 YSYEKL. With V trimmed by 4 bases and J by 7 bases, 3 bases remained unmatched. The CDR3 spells CASSPHRGEKLFF. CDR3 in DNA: TGCGCCAGCAGCCCCCACAGGGGTGAAAAACTGTTTTTT.

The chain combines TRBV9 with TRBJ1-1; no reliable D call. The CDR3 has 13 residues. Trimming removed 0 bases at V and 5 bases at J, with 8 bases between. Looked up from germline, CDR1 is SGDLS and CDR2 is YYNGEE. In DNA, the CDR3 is TGTGCCAGCAGCGTAGGTCCGGAGACTGAAGCTTTCTTT. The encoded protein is CASSVGPETEAFF.